This TCR beta chain was recovered during a study of Ad26.COV2.S vaccination and SARS-CoV-2 variants. Study in general: Vaccine-arm donor from the placebo-controlled COV1001 Ad26.COV2.S trial.

Repertoires were generated with immunoSEQ multiplex PCR, while TCRdb's copy carries only in-frame clones and drops some. The repertoire holds about 680,000 clones, 89% seen once, with roughly 1.5% in the top ten. The CDR3 sequence is 15 residues long. The V and J ends lost 3 bases and 5 bases, in that order; junction bases with no gene match: 5. Germline V gene data show CDR1 as KGHDR and CDR2 as SFDVKD. Indicated treatment: around 19 received Ad26.COV2.S at low or high dose, single or two shots; about 5 received placebo; per-sample allocation not given. Vaccine and placebo recipients were sampled on day 63 after the first injection.

The clonotype comes from a person between 18 and 65 years old who received the Ad26.COV2.S COVID-19 vaccine or a placebo. Source: peripheral blood, taken in a trial of Ad26.COV2.S vaccine versus placebo. The chain couples TRBV24-1 to TRBJ2-3; 9 bases are a match to TRBD2. The CDR3 DNA follows: TGTGCCACCAGTGATGTGACTAGCGGATTAGATACGCAGTATTTT. This translates into CATSDVTSGLDTQYF.